This record concerns one T cell receptor (beta chain) sequence. Antigen specificity is unknown. This entry comes from a study of T cells after yellow fever vaccination. Study-wide background: Preparation of fractions with low cell numbers was performed using SMART-Seq v4 Ultra Low Input.

MiXCR, run by TCRdb on the 5' RACE reads, gives a single entry per CDR3 protein. The sample includes 500,000 to 650,000 distinct CDR3 sequences, about 13% of them seen just once. The CDR3 covers 17 residues. Germline V gene data show CDR1 as LGHNA and CDR2 as YSLEER. V was clipped by 3 bases and J by 5 bases; unmatched bases: 12. Whole-study results and caveats: Shared CD4/CD8 clonotypes were a small share, likely from convergent recombination.

The gene calls are TRBV4-3 and TRBJ2-2, with TRBD2 identical over 7 bases. The sequence came from a young man who received the YFV17D yellow fever vaccine. The input for sequencing was PBMCs, taken on the day of the yellow fever booster vaccination. CDR3 amino acids: CASSHEPPGGDTGELFF. CDR3 nucleotides: TGCGCCAGCAGCCATGAACCCCCGGGAGGTGATACCGGGGAGCTGTTTTTT.